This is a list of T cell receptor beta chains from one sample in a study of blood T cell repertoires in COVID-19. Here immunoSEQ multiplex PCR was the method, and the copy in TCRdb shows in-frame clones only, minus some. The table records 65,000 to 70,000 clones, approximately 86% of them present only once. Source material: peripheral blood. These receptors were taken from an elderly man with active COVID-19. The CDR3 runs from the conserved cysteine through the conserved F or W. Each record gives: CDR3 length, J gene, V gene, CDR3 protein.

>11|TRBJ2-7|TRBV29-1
CSVGRDRLQYF
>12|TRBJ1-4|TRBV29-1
CSIQGVDEKLFF
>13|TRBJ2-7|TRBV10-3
CAISSGQRYEQYF
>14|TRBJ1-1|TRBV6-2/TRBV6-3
CASSPNRVATEAFF
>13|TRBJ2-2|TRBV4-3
CATSNRETGELFF
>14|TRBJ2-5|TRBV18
CASSRTGREETQYF
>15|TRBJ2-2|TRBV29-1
CSVLPGQGGTGELFF
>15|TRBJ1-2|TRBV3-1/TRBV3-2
CASSRRQDTNYGYTF
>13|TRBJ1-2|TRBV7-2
CASSLGQRNGYTF
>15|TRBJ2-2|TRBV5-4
CASSSPRLETGELFF
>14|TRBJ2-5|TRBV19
CASSDRALTRTQYF
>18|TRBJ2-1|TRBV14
CASSQDLSSGVSYNEQFF
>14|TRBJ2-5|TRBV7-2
CASSSEGLQETQYF
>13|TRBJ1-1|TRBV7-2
CASSEVGGTEAFF
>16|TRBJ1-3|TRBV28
CASRGDSLISGNTIYF
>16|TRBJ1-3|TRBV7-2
CASSGQAPSSGNTIYF
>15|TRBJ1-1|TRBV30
CGYVPLQGTKTEAFF
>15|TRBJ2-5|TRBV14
CASSQERRRQETQYF
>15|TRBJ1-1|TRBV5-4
CASSLDDRANTEAFF
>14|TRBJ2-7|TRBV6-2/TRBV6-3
CASSYPLRSYEQYF
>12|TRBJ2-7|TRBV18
CASSPPSYEQYF
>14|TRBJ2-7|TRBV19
CASSVGTSSYEQYF
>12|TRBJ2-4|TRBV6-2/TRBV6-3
CASSYGLNIQYF
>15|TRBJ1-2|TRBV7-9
CASSWSGTETYGYTF
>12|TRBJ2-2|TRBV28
CASERSTGELFF
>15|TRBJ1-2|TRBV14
CASSQDVGGRDGYTF
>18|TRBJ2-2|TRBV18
CASSPPTRTGSLTGELFF
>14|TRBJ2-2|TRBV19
CASTPGSWAGELFF
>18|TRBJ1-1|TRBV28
CASSLTRAGGAGVAEAFF
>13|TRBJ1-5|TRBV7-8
CASSSQGNQPQHF
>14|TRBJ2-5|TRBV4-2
CASSQDSSRETQYF
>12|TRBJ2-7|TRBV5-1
CASRRGLDEQYF
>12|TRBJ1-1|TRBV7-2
CASSPQRTEAFF
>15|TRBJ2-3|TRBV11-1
CASSRLAGGADTQYF
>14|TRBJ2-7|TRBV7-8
CASSPSDSHYEQYF
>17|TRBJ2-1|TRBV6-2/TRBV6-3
CASSPTKRTGAGNEQFF
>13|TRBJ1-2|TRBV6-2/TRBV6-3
CASSYVDRVGYTF
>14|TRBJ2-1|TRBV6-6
CASGRAGTNNEQFF
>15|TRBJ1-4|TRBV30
CAWSRGSGAYEKLFF
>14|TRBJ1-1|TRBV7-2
CASTSGISNTEAFF
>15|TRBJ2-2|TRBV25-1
CASSIGQPVTGELFF
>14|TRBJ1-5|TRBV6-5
CASRVGTGEQPQHF
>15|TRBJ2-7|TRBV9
CASSGEVTGDYEQYF
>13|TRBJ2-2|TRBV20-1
CSASSSGDGELFF